Below are 9 T cell receptor beta chains sequenced from a single sample in a study of cytomegalovirus exposure and HLA in healthy donors. PCR amplification relied on 60 Vbeta primers (plus 13 Jbeta primers). Sequencing used immunoSEQ multiplex PCR; TCRdb keeps in-frame clones, though not all of them. The table shows about 93,000 clones, with around four fifths occurring only once. The sequencing input was PBMCs. The receptors were sampled from a woman aged 40-49 years in good health and CMV-seronegative.

The chain is built from TRBV4-1 and TRBJ1-1; D is perhaps TRBD1 (6 bases). This CDR3 has 15 amino acids. V was trimmed by 4 bases and J by 4 bases, leaving 16 bases between them. From germline, CDR1 is MGHRA and CDR2 YSYEKL. The CDR3 bases are TGCGCCAGCAGCCTAGCCGACAGGATCCGCACTGAAGCTTTCTTT. Translated, it gives CASSLADRIRTEAFF.

The chain recombines TRBV7-2 with TRBJ2-7, with TRBD1 matching 7 bases. Germline assignment: CDR1 SGHTA and CDR2 FQGNSA. After removal of 2 bases from V and 3 bases from J, the junction contained 10 bases not matched to a gene. This CDR3 has 16 residues. The CDR3 DNA reads as TGTGCCAGCAGCTTAATTTTGACAGGGTTCGTCTACGAGCAGTACTTC. This translates into CASSLILTGFVYEQYF.

This chain connects TRBV2 to TRBJ1-4; maybe TRBD1 (6 bases). The CDR3 contains 14 residues. V was shortened by 5 bases and J by 10 bases, with 17 bases between the two germline ends. Germline loops: CDR1 SNHLY, CDR2 FYNNEI. The CDR3 region has the DNA TGTGCCAGCAGTTTAACAGGGAATTACGGAAAACTGTTTTTT. This translates into CASSLTGNYGKLFF.

The chain carries TRBV19 and TRBJ2-7; 10 nucleotides agree with TRBD1. J was trimmed by 6 bases and V by 6 bases; bases with no gene match: 11. Per the germline V gene, CDR1 is LNHDA and CDR2 is SQIVND (reference sequence). This CDR3 comprises 15 residues. CDR3 bases: TGTGCCAGTAGCCCTGCCGGGACAGGGGCCCTCGAGCAGTACTTC. Its protein product is CASSPAGTGALEQYF. Full variable domain (remainder filled in from reference TRBV19 and TRBJ2-7): DGGITQSPKYLFRKEGQNVTLSCEQNLNHDAMYWYRQDPGQGLRLIYYSQIVNDFQKGDIAEGYSVSREKKESFPLTVTSAQKNPTAFYLCASSPAGTGALEQYFGPGTRLTVT.

The chain links TRBV28 to TRBJ1-5; 11 bases fit TRBD1. This CDR3 has 16 amino acids. Per the germline V gene, CDR1 is MDHEN and CDR2 is SYDVKM. The trim removed 5 bases at V and 6 bases at J, leaving 9 bases unmatched. The CDR3 here is CASSRYRDRGIQPQHF. CDR3 nucleotides: TGTGCCAGCAGTCGCTACCGGGACAGGGGGATTCAGCCCCAGCATTTT. The complete variable domain, with remaining parts taken from reference TRBV28 and TRBJ1-5, reads DVKVTQSSRYLVKRTGEKVFLECVQDMDHENMFWYRQDPGLGLRLIYFSYDVKMKEKGDIPEGYSVSREKKERFSLILESASTNQTSMYLCASSRYRDRGIQPQHFGDGTRLSIL.

The V gene is TRBV16, the J gene TRBJ2-7, with 7 bases that match TRBD2. This CDR3 is 11 amino acids long. Per germline, CDR1 KGHSY and CDR2 FQNENV. Trimming cost V 5 bases and J 8 bases; bases outside gene matches: 3. CDR3 in DNA: TGTGCCAGCAGCTCGGGGGGTCAGCAGTACTTC. This encodes CASSSGGQQYF. The entire variable domain, with the rest obtained from reference TRBV16 and TRBJ2-7, is as follows: GEEVAQTPKHLVRGEGQKAKLYCAPIKGHSYVFWYQQVLKNEFKFLISFQNENVFDETGMPKERFSAKCLPNSPCSLEIQATKLEDSAVYFCASSSGGQQYFGPGTRLTVT.

The chain recombines TRBV20-1 with TRBJ2-7, with no clear D. The CDR3 has 11 amino acids. Between the trimmed V and J ends, which lost 4 bases and 2 bases, there was a span of 6 bases. CDR1 is DFQATT, CDR2 SNEGSKA, per germline (reference sequence). This chain's CDR3 is CSAIPAYEQYF. CDR3 nucleotide sequence: TGCAGTGCTATCCCAGCCTACGAGCAGTACTTC.

This chain uses TRBV7-9 with TRBJ2-5; 7 bases are a match to TRBD1. Trimming at V came to 5 bases and at J to 0 bases, leaving 9 bases not matched to a gene. Looked up from germline, CDR1 is SEHNR and CDR2 is FQNEAQ (reference sequence). The CDR3 extends over 16 amino acids. The CDR3 DNA follows: TGTGCCAGCAGCAACACCGGGACAGTGTACCAAGAGACCCAGTACTTC. Its translation is CASSNTGTVYQETQYF.

This chain links TRBV7-2 with TRBJ2-1; 9 positions match TRBD2. The V gene end was trimmed by 2 bases and the J gene end by 5 bases; junction bases not matched to a gene: 10. Germline lookup yields CDR1 SGHTA and CDR2 FQGNSA. CDR3 size: 17 residues. DNA for the CDR3: TGTGCCAGCAGCTTAAAATTAGCGGGAGTTTGGAACAATGAGCAGTTCTTC. Amino acids: CASSLKLAGVWNNEQFF.